The rows below give T cell receptor beta chains drawn from one sample of a study of shared clonotypes between healthy human individuals. Measured with immunoSEQ multiplex PCR; TCRdb has only the in-frame clones, and not every one. The table has about 600,000 clones, less than 97% seen once. The sample consisted of naive CD8+ T cells sorted from blood. The receptors come from a woman aged 25 to 39 in good health. Both conserved end residues are part of each CDR3. A D gene is named only where the DNA matches it firmly. Clone size is shown for a subset of rows, as once, few, many or a class of expanded clone.

size	V	D	J	DNA	CDR3
NA	TRBV27	TRBD2	TRBJ2-3	TGTGCCAGCACTTCCGGGACTAGCGCCACAGATACGCAGTATTTT	CASTSGTSATDTQYF
NA	TRBV9	NA	TRBJ2-3	TGTGCCAGCAGCCCCCCACCTGGAGTGGGGACGGATACGCAGTATTTT	CASSPPPGVGTDTQYF
NA	TRBV7-2	TRBD2	TRBJ2-1	TGTGCCAGCAGCTTAGCGGGACTAGCGGGCAGGTGGGGTGAGCAGTTCTTC	CASSLAGLAGRWGEQFF
NA	TRBV7-8	TRBD2	TRBJ2-1	TGTGCCAGCAGCTGGAAGCCCGGACTAGCGGTCGGGGATGAGCAGTTCTTC	CASSWKPGLAVGDEQFF
NA	TRBV27	NA	TRBJ2-5	TGTGCCAGCAGTTTGACCACCAGGGCCGAGACCCAGTACTTC	CASSLTTRAETQYF
NA	TRBV9	NA	TRBJ2-1	TGTGCCAGCAGCGCCCCGTTGACCGATGAGCAGTTCTTC	CASSAPLTDEQFF
NA	TRBV28	NA	TRBJ2-2	TGTGCCAGCAGTTTAGCAGGGGTCACCGGGGAGCTGTTTTTT	CASSLAGVTGELFF
NA	TRBV13	NA	TRBJ1-1	TGTGCCAGCAGCACACAAAACATGAACACTGAAGCTTTCTTT	CASSTQNMNTEAFF
once	TRBV27	NA	TRBJ1-1	TGTGCCAGCAGTTTAGGGACTCGGCATGGTATGAACACTGAAGCTTTCTTT	CASSLGTRHGMNTEAFF
NA	TRBV27	TRBD2	TRBJ2-5	TGTGCCAGCAGTTTAAATATAGCGGGAGCGCTTGAGACCCAGTACTTC	CASSLNIAGALETQYF
once	TRBV15	NA	TRBJ1-1	TGTGCCACCATGGCGGGAGCGGCCACTGAAGCTTTCTTT	CATMAGAATEAFF
NA	TRBV1	NA	TRBJ1-2	TGCACCAGCAGTCCGAACGTTGTGCGAAAGACCTATGGCTACACCTTC	CTSSPNVVRKTYGYTF
NA	TRBV15	NA	TRBJ2-3	TGTGCCACCAGCAGAAGAACTGATACGCAGTATTTT	CATSRRTDTQYF
NA	TRBV6-5	NA	TRBJ1-4	TGTGCCAGCAGTTTTGCAGAGGGATCAGAAAAACTGTTTTTT	CASSFAEGSEKLFF
NA	TRBV5-1	TRBD1	TRBJ1-1	TGCGCCAGCAGCTTTCACAGGGGTACAGACACTGAAGCTTTCTTT	CASSFHRGTDTEAFF
NA	TRBV28	NA	TRBJ2-7	TGTGCCAGCAGTTTCCCAGACAGACCCTACGAGCAGTACTTC	CASSFPDRPYEQYF
once	TRBV7-9	TRBD2	TRBJ2-7	TGTGCCAGCAGCCCGCGGACTAGCGGGAGTTACGAGCAGTACTTC	CASSPRTSGSYEQYF
NA	TRBV7-9	TRBD2	TRBJ2-5	TGTGCCAGCATGTTAGCGGGAGAAGAGACCCAGTACTTC	CASMLAGEETQYF
NA	TRBV7-8	TRBD2	TRBJ2-7	TGTGCCAGCAGCTTAGCGTATCTAGCGGGAGGGGAGGAGCAGTACTTC	CASSLAYLAGGEEQYF
NA	TRBV28	TRBD1	TRBJ2-7	TGTGCCAGCAGTATTCATTCGGGACAGAGCTACGAGCAGTACTTC	CASSIHSGQSYEQYF
NA	TRBV5-6	NA	TRBJ2-2	TGTGCCAGCAGCTTACTAGGAAACACCGGGGAGCTGTTTTTT	CASSLLGNTGELFF
NA	TRBV28	NA	TRBJ2-2	TGTGCCAGCAGTTTTTTCGCCGGGGAGCTGTTTTTT	CASSFFAGELFF
NA	TRBV5-4	NA	TRBJ2-7	TGTGCCAGCAGCTTGGGAGGGGGATACGAGCAGTACTTC	CASSLGGGYEQYF
NA	TRBV30	NA	TRBJ1-2	TGTGCCTGGAGTGGGGGACGGGGAAGGGACTATGGCTACACCTTC	CAWSGGRGRDYGYTF
NA	TRBV6-1	NA	TRBJ1-1	TGTGCCAGCACTGGATTTAGGAACACTGAAGCTTTCTTT	CASTGFRNTEAFF
NA	TRBV28	NA	TRBJ2-2	TGTGCCAGCAGTTTATTTGCAACCGGGGAGCTGTTTTTT	CASSLFATGELFF
NA	TRBV25-1	TRBD2	TRBJ2-7	TGTGCCAGCAGTGGCCGGGACTACACCTACGAGCAGTACTTC	CASSGRDYTYEQYF
NA	TRBV27	TRBD2	TRBJ2-1	TGTGCCAGCACCCTCTTTGCGGGAGGGGAAGAGAATGAGCAGTTCTTC	CASTLFAGGEENEQFF
NA	TRBV6-5	NA	TRBJ2-1	TGTGCCAGCCAGGGCACGGGCAATGAGCAGTTCTTC	CASQGTGNEQFF
NA	TRBV5-8	NA	TRBJ2-7	TGTGCCAGCAGCTGGCTCGGGGCCTACGAGCAGTACTTC	CASSWLGAYEQYF
once	TRBV20-1	NA	TRBJ2-5	TGCAGTGCTACGGGAGTTACCCAGTACTTC	CSATGVTQYF
NA	TRBV5-4	NA	TRBJ1-1	TGTGCCAGCAGTACGGTCACTGAAGCTTTCTTT	CASSTVTEAFF
NA	TRBV9	NA	TRBJ2-3	TGTGCCAGCAGGAGAGGGCCAACAGATACGCAGTATTTT	CASRRGPTDTQYF
NA	TRBV21-1	NA	TRBJ2-3	TGTGCCAGCAGCAGAGGTTTCGACAGGGCGAACACAGATACGCAGTATTTT	CASSRGFDRANTDTQYF